This T cell receptor (beta chain) was sequenced for a study of cytotoxic CD8 clonotypes in ibrutinib-treated CLL. Assay used: immunoSEQ multiplex PCR; TCRdb lists only in-frame clones, some missing. The sample yields roughly 76,000 clones, around 80% seen once. CDR1 is DFQATT and CDR2 is SNEGSKA in the germline V gene (reference sequence). The CDR3 consists of 11 residues. Trimming cost V 6 bases and J 11 bases, with 13 bases left between them. This clone was seen a few times. The material was PBMCs, obtained at disease progression, from a patient treated with ibrutinib. J is TRBJ1-4 and V is TRBV20-1; D ambiguous. This receptor was obtained from a human donor with chronic lymphocytic leukemia. The CDR3 DNA follows: TGCAGTGCCCCCAAAAACAAGAAACTGTTTTTT. Translation: CSAPKNKKLFF.